These 30 T cell receptor beta chains came from one sample sequenced in a study of CD8 T cells in ankylosing spondylitis. Findings and limits, study-wide: Ankylosing spondylitis blood appeared to carry a characteristic TCR beta motif of roughly eight highly homologous variants.

No antigen has been assigned to these receptors. TCRdb reanalysed the 5' RACE reads using MiXCR and keeps one entry per CDR3 protein. In the table there are about 500,000 distinct CDR3 sequences, about 13% of which are singletons. Material: blood, either unsorted or a sorted T cell fraction (not recorded which). The receptors here all came from a male donor with ankylosing spondylitis.

There are a few counts of this clonotype. The chain recombines TRBV11-2 with TRBJ2-5; a possible D gene is TRBD2 (5 bases). CDR1 is SGHAT, CDR2 FQNNGV, per germline. CDR3 size: 12 residues. V lost 5 bases and J 5 bases, leaving 9 bases between the germline ends. The CDR3 region has the DNA TGTGCCAGCAGCGCACGAGGGGAGACCCAGTACTTC. Translated: CASSARGETQYF.

This chain connects TRBV7-2 to TRBJ1-2; D is uncertain. Deletions cut 7 bases from V and 13 bases from J, with 10 bases between. Germline V CDR1 and CDR2: SGHTA, FQGNSA. The CDR3 is 9 amino acids. CDR3 in amino acids: CASNLVPTF. The CDR3 coding sequence is TGTGCCAGCAACCTCGTCCCCACCTTC.

A few counts support this clonotype. This chain joins TRBV7-9 and TRBJ1-2; D not certain. This CDR3 has 15 amino acids. The V gene's germline CDR1 is SEHNR and CDR2 FQNEAQ (reference sequence). Trimming took off 2 bases at V and 3 bases at J, with 13 bases between the two ends. This CDR3 reads CASSLWPGMDYGYTF. The CDR3 bases are TGTGCCAGCAGCTTATGGCCGGGGATGGACTATGGCTACACCTTC. The full variable domain, in which reference TRBV7-9 and TRBJ1-2 provide the parts outside the CDR3, is DTGVSQNPRHKITKRGQNVTFRCDPISEHNRLYWYRQTLGQGPEFLTYFQNEAQLEKSRLLSDRFSAERPKGSFSTLEIQRTEQGDSAMYLCASSLWPGMDYGYTFGSGTRLTVV.

This clonotype was seen at least ten times. The chain joins TRBV24-1 to TRBJ2-3, with 10 bases identical to TRBD1. V shed 4 bases, J shed 3 bases, and the junction held 6 bases outside the gene matches. CDR3 size: 16 residues. The germline gives CDR1 KGHDR, CDR2 SFDVKD. The CDR3 DNA is TGTGCCACCAGTGACCAGGACAGGGGGATGACAGATACGCAGTATTTT. Encoded protein: CATSDQDRGMTDTQYF.

The chain joins TRBV2 to TRBJ1-5; TRBD1 might be the D (5 bases). The CDR3 runs to 14 residues. Trimming took 4 bases from V and 3 from J, leaving 10 bases between them. The germline V gene has CDR1 SNHLY and CDR2 FYNNEI. The CDR3 DNA follows: TGTGCCAGCAGTGCCCGACAGAACAATCAGCCCCAGCATTTT. Its translation is CASSARQNNQPQHF.

This clonotype was counted ten times or more. The rearrangement uses TRBV7-6 and TRBJ2-1; TRBD1 might be the D (5 bases). V lost 4 bases and J 6 bases, leaving 16 bases between the germline ends. This CDR3 is 15 amino acids long. Germline CDR1 and CDR2: SGHVS and FNYEAQ. This CDR3 is CASSSFLGQSNEQFF. Written as DNA, the CDR3 is TGTGCCAGCAGCTCGTTCTTGGGGCAGTCCAATGAGCAGTTCTTC.

This clonotype appeared a few times. The DNA of the CDR3 is TGTGCCAGCAGTTTAGTGACGGAGTACAATGAGCAGTTCTTC. Translating it yields CASSLVTEYNEQFF. The chain couples TRBV12-3 or TRBV12-4 to TRBJ2-1; D is ambiguous. Trimming cost V 1 base and J 4 bases, with 8 bases left between them. The CDR3 contains 14 residues.

The CDR3 DNA reads as TGTGCCAGCTCTCCCTCAGGACGGAGCCTTCTTTTCTTC. It yields the protein CASSPSGRSLLFF. The rearrangement links TRBV6-1 to TRBJ2-1; D not resolved. V lost 8 bases and J lost 16, with 24 bases in between. Germline values: CDR1 MNHNS, CDR2 SASEGT. The CDR3 runs 13 residues.

In this sample, this clonotype turned up a few times. The V gene is TRBV6-1, the J gene TRBJ2-1; 7 positions match TRBD2. Germline-derived CDR1 and CDR2 are MNHNS and SASEGT. V lost 5 bases and J lost 7; bases outside the gene matches: 14. The CDR3 extends over 16 amino acids. Here the CDR3 reads CASSPHWGGRGNEQFF. The CDR3 nucleotides are TGTGCCAGCAGTCCCCATTGGGGCGGGAGAGGGAATGAGCAGTTCTTC.

This clonotype was seen a few times. The chain uses TRBV20-1 and TRBJ2-1, with 9 positions matching TRBD2. The J segment lost 0 bases and the V segment lost 3 bases, leaving 15 bases of the junction unmatched. This CDR3 region has 19 residues. The V gene's germline CDR1 is DFQATT and CDR2 SNEGSKA (reference sequence). Written as DNA, the CDR3 is TGCAGTGCTAGGGGGGGTAGCGGGAGAAAGTCGGGCTCCTACAATGAGCAGTTCTTC. This gives the protein CSARGGSGRKSGSYNEQFF.

In its sample, this clonotype was seen a few times. The gene calls are TRBV7-8 and TRBJ1-1; D unclear. Germline V gene lookup returns CDR1 SGHVS and CDR2 FQNEAQ. V lost 0 bases and J 5 bases, leaving 7 bases between the germline ends. The CDR3 is 13 amino acids. The CDR3 nucleotides read TGTGCCAGCAGCTTAGCATCGGAGACTGAAGCTTTCTTT. Its protein is CASSLASETEAFF.

This clonotype was seen a few times. This sequence joins TRBV7-8 and TRBJ2-1, with 9 bases that match TRBD2. The CDR3 is 18 residues long. Germline CDR1 and CDR2: SGHVS and FQNEAQ. V dropped 5 bases and J dropped 7; count of bases not matched to a gene: 18. The CDR3 bases are TGTGCCAGCAGCCAGAGGGGGCATGATGGTAGCGGGAGAAATGAGCAGTTCTTC. Amino acids: CASSQRGHDGSGRNEQFF. The entire variable domain, with the rest obtained from reference TRBV7-8 and TRBJ2-1, is as follows: GAGVSQSPRYKVAKRGQDVALRCDPISGHVSLFWYQQALGQGPEFLTYFQNEAQLDKSGLPSDRFFAERPEGSVSTLKIQRTQQEDSAVYLCASSQRGHDGSGRNEQFFGPGTRLTVL.

V usage is TRBV20-1 and J usage is TRBJ2-7, with D possibly being TRBD1 (6 bases). Trimming took off 6 bases at V and 9 bases at J, with 21 bases between the two ends. The CDR3 length is 13 residues. Germline V gene sequence: CDR1 DFQATT, CDR2 SNEGSKA (reference sequence). In nucleotides, the CDR3 is TGCAGTGCCCGAACGGAGCCCCAGACAGGGCAGTACTTC. Residues: CSARTEPQTGQYF.

This clonotype was seen more than once but under ten times. This rearrangement joins TRBV9 to TRBJ2-3; D possibly corresponds to TRBD2 (6 bases). CDR1 SGDLS and CDR2 YYNGEE come from the germline V gene. This CDR3 is 15 amino acids long. V gave up 2 bases and J gave up 5 bases, with 15 bases separating them. The DNA for the CDR3 is TGTGCCAGCAGCGTTAGTCCGGGAGTTGTAGATACGCAGTATTTT. Translation gives CASSVSPGVVDTQYF.

The J gene is TRBJ2-1, the V gene TRBV24-1; 7 positions match TRBD1. The V and J ends lost 4 bases and 4 bases, in that order; junction bases with no gene match: 6. The CDR3 is 15 amino acids. The germline CDR1 and CDR2 sequences are KGHDR and SFDVKD. CDR3 in DNA: TGTGCCACCAGTGACCCCGGGACAGATTACAATGAGCAGTTCTTC. This gives the protein CATSDPGTDYNEQFF.

At least ten counts were recorded for this clonotype. The rearrangement joins TRBV7-2 to TRBJ1-5, with D perhaps TRBD1 (6 bases). CDR1 SGHTA and CDR2 FQGNSA come from the germline V gene. The V gene lost 1 base and the J gene lost 8 bases, with 12 bases spanning the gap. This CDR3 has 14 residues. Written as DNA, the CDR3 is TGTGCCAGCAGCTTAGAGGGGGGTAGGAAGCCCCAGCATTTT. Encoded protein: CASSLEGGRKPQHF.

This clonotype was seen a few times. The chain joins TRBV29-1 to TRBJ2-1; D might be TRBD2 (5 bases). The V and J ends lost 3 bases and 8 bases respectively, with 17 bases between them. The CDR3 is made up of 14 amino acids. Germline values: CDR1 SQVTM, CDR2 ANQGSEA. Here the CDR3 reads CSVDGIKGVDEQFF. In DNA, the CDR3 is TGCAGCGTTGACGGGATAAAGGGTGTTGATGAGCAGTTCTTC.

This clonotype turned up a few times. The V call is TRBV5-1, the J call TRBJ2-1, with 8 bases lining up with TRBD2. Trimming took 4 bases from V and 6 from J; bases not matched to a gene: 12. The CDR3 is 16 residues long. CDR1 SGHRS and CDR2 YFSETQ come from the germline V gene. CDR3 sequence reads: CASSGLASGPFNEQFF. In DNA form, the CDR3 reads TGCGCCAGCAGCGGCCTGGCTAGCGGGCCATTCAATGAGCAGTTCTTC. The full variable domain, completed using reference TRBV5-1 and TRBJ2-1, is KAGVTQTPRYLIKTRGQQVTLSCSPISGHRSVSWYQQTPGQGLQFLFEYFSETQRNKGNFPGRFSGRQFSNSRSEMNVSTLELGDSALYLCASSGLASGPFNEQFFGPGTRLTVL.

The chain uses TRBV6-1 and TRBJ2-7; TRBD1 might be the D (7 bases). This CDR3 is built from 15 residues. The V end lost 4 bases, the J end lost 4 bases, and 17 bases lay between the germline ends. Per germline, CDR1 MNHNS and CDR2 SASEGT. This CDR3 reads CASSALEGAKYEQYF. The CDR3 DNA is TGTGCCAGCAGTGCCCTGGAGGGGGCGAAATACGAGCAGTACTTC.

In nucleotides, the CDR3 is TGTGCCAGCAGCTTCGGCAGCCCGGGTCGGAATAATTCACCCCTCCACTTT. Amino acid sequence: CASSFGSPGRNNSPLHF. The chain carries TRBV7-8 and TRBJ1-6; no firm D call. This CDR3 comprises 17 residues. CDR1 is SGHVS and CDR2 is FQNEAQ in the germline V gene. V dropped 3 bases and J dropped 5 bases, with 17 bases sitting between them.

This clonotype has a handful of counts. This chain joins TRBV10-3 and TRBJ2-3; 11 bases are shared with TRBD1. Trimming took 2 bases from V and 3 from J; bases not matched to a gene: 7. The CDR3 length is 17 residues. The germline gives CDR1 ENHRY, CDR2 SYGVKD. The CDR3 reads CAISEPGQGAQTDTQYF. As DNA, the CDR3 is TGTGCCATCAGTGAGCCCGGACAGGGGGCACAAACAGATACGCAGTATTTT.

The rearrangement links TRBV13 to TRBJ2-1, with 10 bases identical to TRBD2. Germline V lookup: CDR1 PRHDT, CDR2 FYEKMQ (reference sequence). Trimming removed 0 bases from V and 4 bases from J; junction bases left unmatched: 6. The CDR3 sequence is 17 residues long. For the CDR3, the DNA is TGTGCCAGCAGCTTAGGGTCTAGCGGGAGTCATTACAATGAGCAGTTCTTC. It translates to CASSLGSSGSHYNEQFF. Using reference TRBV13 and TRBJ2-1 for the parts outside the CDR3, the full variable domain is AAGVIQSPRHLIKEKRETATLKCYPIPRHDTVYWYQQGPGQDPQFLISFYEKMQSDKGSIPDRFSAQQFSDYHSELNMSSLELGDSALYFCASSLGSSGSHYNEQFFGPGTRLTVL.

This clonotype was observed a handful of times. The genes are TRBV4-1 and TRBJ1-2; 8 bases map to TRBD1. V trimming: 1 base; J trimming: 1 base; junction bases outside the gene matches: 5. Germline V CDR1 and CDR2: MGHRA, YSYEKL. The CDR3 contains 16 residues. CDR3 in DNA: TGCGCCAGCAGCCAAGTCGCAGGGGGCTTTAACTATGGCTACACCTTC. Residues: CASSQVAGGFNYGYTF.

The chain is built from TRBV6-1 and TRBJ2-7; TRBD2 agrees at 8 bases. Germline V gives CDR1 MNHNS, CDR2 SASEGT. The CDR3 is 17 amino acids. Germline trimming cut 1 base from V and 2 bases from J; bases unmatched to any gene: 10. CDR3 DNA: TGTGCCAGCAGTGAAGACTGGGGGGGACTAGGACCCTACGAGCAGTACTTC. It yields the protein CASSEDWGGLGPYEQYF.

In its sample, this clonotype was seen many times. The gene calls are TRBV18 and TRBJ2-7, with 11 bases identical to TRBD1. Germline trimming cut 3 bases from V and 6 bases from J; bases unmatched to any gene: 10. Germline V gene lookup returns CDR1 KGHSH and CDR2 LQKENI. The CDR3 contains 16 residues. The DNA of the CDR3 is TGTGCCAGCTCACCTGCGGGACAGGGGGATATGGGCGAGCAGTACTTC. It codes for CASSPAGQGDMGEQYF.

The chain has TRBV5-1 and TRBJ1-6; D not resolved. V was shortened by 4 bases and J by 8 bases, with 10 bases between the two germline ends. The CDR3 is 13 amino acids. The germline CDR1 and CDR2 sequences are SGHRS and YFSETQ. The CDR3: CASSPAGDSPLHF. For the CDR3, the DNA is TGCGCCAGCAGCCCGGCTGGGGATTCACCCCTCCACTTT.

Only a few counts were recorded for this clonotype. The chain links TRBV5-8 to TRBJ1-5; D gene ambiguous. V lost 4 bases and J lost 4, with 12 bases in between. Germline V gene data show CDR1 as SGHTS and CDR2 as YDEGEE. The CDR3 loop spans 14 amino acids. Written as DNA, the CDR3 is TGTGCCAGCAGCGTATATAGGGCAAATCAGCCCCAGCATTTT. Residues: CASSVYRANQPQHF.

V is TRBV18 and J is TRBJ1-5; no clear D. The V end lost 3 bases, the J end lost 0 bases, and 9 bases lay between the germline ends. CDR1 and CDR2 from the germline V gene are KGHSH and LQKENI. The CDR3 is 15 residues long. In DNA form, the CDR3 reads TGTGCCAGCTCACCGATACATGGTAGCAATCAGCCCCAGCATTTT. It yields the protein CASSPIHGSNQPQHF.

Only a few counts were recorded for this clonotype. This rearrangement joins TRBV7-8 to TRBJ2-1, with TRBD1 matching 7 bases. Germline trimming cut 1 base from V and 6 bases from J; bases unmatched to any gene: 6. This CDR3 is built from 15 residues. Germline CDR1 is SGHVS and CDR2 is FQNEAQ. This chain's CDR3 is CASSLGQGDFNEQFF. The CDR3 DNA reads TGTGCCAGCAGCTTAGGCCAGGGGGATTTCAATGAGCAGTTCTTC.

Many counts were recorded for this clonotype. The V gene is TRBV6-6, the J gene TRBJ1-2; D gene uncertain. V was pared by 5 bases and J by 7 bases, with 11 bases between. Germline CDR1 reads MNHNY; CDR2 reads SVGAGI (reference sequence). The CDR3 totals 12 residues. In DNA form, the CDR3 reads TGTGCCAGCAGTCATTACAGAAGTGGCTACACCTTC. Encoded protein: CASSHYRSGYTF.